The 16 T cell receptor beta chains below all came from one sample that was sequenced in a study of T cell responses to AZD1222 COVID-19 vaccine. TCRdb's table, derived via immunoSEQ multiplex PCR, lists solely in-frame clones and lacks some. The data contain 90,000 to 130,000 clones, about 82% of them singletons. Specimen: peripheral blood, collected on day 0 of AZD1222 vaccination. These receptors all come from an adult in good health.

This sequence joins TRBV3-1 (or the pseudogene TRBV3-2) and TRBJ2-5, with D maybe TRBD2 (6 bases). This CDR3 has 13 residues. Trimming pared 7 bases from V and 1 base from J, leaving 10 bases between. Looked up from germline, CDR1 is LGHDT and CDR2 is YNNKEL (reference sequence). DNA for the CDR3: TGTGCCAGCACCGGGACTGCCCAAGAGACCCAGTACTTC. This codes for CASTGTAQETQYF.

The chain combines TRBV6-5 with TRBJ1-2; D is ambiguous. CDR1 MNHEY and CDR2 SVGAGI come from the germline V gene. This CDR3 is 13 amino acids long. With 7 bases removed from V and 8 bases from J, the gap between germline ends came to 17 bases. This chain's CDR3 is CASTPDSAGGYTF. CDR3 bases: TGTGCCAGCACCCCAGACTCTGCTGGGGGCTACACCTTC.

This clone was seen only once. The J gene is TRBJ1-1, the V gene TRBV27, with D possibly matching TRBD1 (5 bases). From germline, CDR1 is MNHEY and CDR2 SMNVEV (reference sequence). The CDR3 length is 14 residues. Trimming left V 4 bases short and J 4 bases short, with 13 bases between. CDR3 DNA: TGTGCCAGCAGTTCCAGGGTCTGGGGCACTGAAGCTTTCTTT. This encodes CASSSRVWGTEAFF.

The chain carries TRBV7-6 and TRBJ1-3; no clear D gene. Trimming shortened V by 1 base and J by 0 bases, and 16 bases separated the two germline ends. This CDR3 comprises 18 residues. Germline V lookup: CDR1 SGHVS, CDR2 FNYEAQ. The CDR3 sequence: CASSLESQPAFSGNTIYF. The CDR3 nucleotides are TGTGCCAGCAGCTTAGAGTCCCAGCCCGCATTCTCTGGAAACACCATATATTTT. Full variable domain (remainder filled in from reference TRBV7-6 and TRBJ1-3): GAGVSQSPRYKVTKRGQDVALRCDPISGHVSLYWYRQALGQGPEFLTYFNYEAQQDKSGLPNDRFSAERPEGSISTLTIQRTEQRDSAMYRCASSLESQPAFSGNTIYFGEGSWLTVV.

The V and J genes are TRBV19 and TRBJ2-6; D is uncertain. V was trimmed by 2 bases and J by 0 bases, leaving 8 bases between them. CDR1 is LNHDA and CDR2 is SQIVND in the germline V gene (reference sequence). The CDR3 runs to 16 residues. The CDR3 sequence is CASSISPSSGANVLTF. DNA for the CDR3: TGTGCCAGTAGTATATCGCCAAGCTCTGGGGCCAACGTCCTGACTTTC.

The rearrangement links TRBV25-1 to TRBJ2-3, with 7 positions matching TRBD2. There are 15 residues in the CDR3. Germline V lookup: CDR1 MGHDK, CDR2 SYGVNS. V lost 6 bases, J lost 2 bases, and 8 bases stayed unmatched. CDR3 loop: CASRDWTRDTDTQYF. CDR3 DNA: TGTGCCAGCAGAGACTGGACTAGGGACACAGATACGCAGTATTTT.

The V and J genes are TRBV7-2 and TRBJ2-3, with a tentative D call TRBD1 (5 bases). Germline CDR1 and CDR2: SGHTA and FQGNSA. The length of the CDR3 is 13 residues. Trimming removed 1 base from V and 5 bases from J, with 7 bases in between. CDR3 in amino acids: CASSLGRGDTQYF. In nucleotides, the CDR3 is TGTGCCAGCAGCTTAGGAAGGGGAGATACGCAGTATTTT. The full variable domain, rest sourced from reference TRBV7-2 and TRBJ2-3, is GAGVSQSPSNKVTEKGKDVELRCDPISGHTALYWYRQSLGQGLEFLIYFQGNSAPDKSGLPSDRFSAERTGGSVSTLTIQRTQQEDSAVYLCASSLGRGDTQYFGPGTRLTVL.

The chain uses TRBV6-5 and TRBJ2-4, with D unresolved. This CDR3 is 13 amino acids long. Trimming stripped 6 bases from V and 6 bases from J, with 12 bases between. Germline CDR1 reads MNHEY; CDR2 reads SVGAGI. This CDR3 is CASSLGPLNIQYF. The CDR3 nucleotides are TGTGCCAGCAGCCTTGGACCCTTAAACATTCAGTACTTC.

The chain joins TRBV6-5 to TRBJ2-7, with a possible D match to TRBD1 (6 bases). The V gene's germline CDR1 is MNHEY and CDR2 SVGAGI. The CDR3 is 14 residues long. Trimming took off 5 bases at V and 2 bases at J, with 13 bases between the two ends. CDR3 sequence (DNA): TGTGCCAGCAGTCCGATAGGACAGACCTACGAGCAGTACTTC. Residues: CASSPIGQTYEQYF.

This chain uses TRBV7-2 with TRBJ1-5, with TRBD1 identical over 7 bases. The V gene end was trimmed by 5 bases and the J gene end by 2 bases; junction bases not matched to a gene: 6. This CDR3 has 15 amino acids. CDR1 and CDR2 (germline): SGHTA, FQGNSA. The CDR3 protein is CASSPQGGGNQPQHF. The CDR3 region has the DNA TGTGCCAGCAGCCCCCAGGGGGGAGGCAATCAGCCCCAGCATTTT.

The V gene is TRBV16, the J gene TRBJ1-1; D uncertain. The germline gives CDR1 KGHSY, CDR2 FQNENV. This CDR3 is 11 amino acids long. The V gene lost 1 base and the J gene lost 8 bases, with 5 bases spanning the gap. Here the CDR3 DNA reads TGTGCCAGCAGCCAATTCCAAGAAGCTTTCTTT. Its translation is CASSQFQEAFF.

In its sample, this clone was seen once. The rearrangement joins TRBV11-2 to TRBJ1-3; the D gene is possibly TRBD1 (5 bases). In germline, CDR1 is SGHAT, CDR2 FQNNGV. CDR3 length: 13 residues. V was trimmed by 5 bases and J by 8 bases, leaving 13 bases between them. The CDR3 DNA sequence: TGTGCCAGCAGCGCCACCCCGGGACACACCATATATTTT. Translating it yields CASSATPGHTIYF.

Concerning this clone: The sample has other DNA sequences that encode this CDR3 too. The genes are TRBV6-5 and TRBJ1-5, with a weak D call TRBD1 (5 bases). Germline-derived CDR1 and CDR2 are MNHEY and SVGAGI. V lost 2 bases and J 4 bases, leaving 12 bases between the germline ends. The CDR3 loop spans 15 amino acids. The CDR3, as DNA: TGTGCCAGCAGTTACGGGCAGGGTGGTAATCAGCCCCAGCATTTT. It yields the protein CASSYGQGGNQPQHF.

V gene TRBV6-5 combines with J gene TRBJ2-2; maybe TRBD1 (5 bases). The CDR3 has 14 amino acids. CDR1 and CDR2 (germline): MNHEY, SVGAGI. V lost 8 bases, J lost 0 bases, and 10 bases lay in between. CDR3 DNA: TGTGCCAGCCGTATGACAGCGAACACCGGGGAGCTGTTTTTT. Translated: CASRMTANTGELFF.

This sequence joins TRBV6-5 and TRBJ2-7; D is unresolved. Germline V gives CDR1 MNHEY, CDR2 SVGAGI. The V gene lost 6 bases and the J gene lost 11 bases, with 14 bases spanning the gap. This CDR3 comprises 11 residues. Here the CDR3 reads CASRRTDQEYF. The CDR3 DNA is TGTGCCAGCAGGCGGACGGATCAGGAGTACTTC.

The DNA of the CDR3 is TGCGCCAGCAGCTCGAATCCGGGACTAGCGGAGGGGGAGCAGTACTTC. Translated, it gives CASSSNPGLAEGEQYF. The genes are TRBV4-1 and TRBJ2-7; the match to TRBD2 covers 11 bases. With V trimmed by 5 bases and J by 7 bases, 13 bases remained unmatched. This CDR3 contains 16 residues. Per the germline V gene, CDR1 is MGHRA and CDR2 is YSYEKL.